This TCR beta chain comes out of a study of blood T cell repertoires in COVID-19. Overall study context: Sources were T cells, B-cell-depleted T cells, or PBMCs; the material itself was cDNA or gDNA.

Researchers sorted participants into cohorts using their self-reported clinical history. Before being deemed recovered, Cohort 3 donors had two negative PCRs, clearance, or symptom resolution. V dropped 7 bases and J dropped 8 bases, with 17 bases sitting between them. The CDR3 totals 13 residues. In the original processing: Estimates of nucleated cell counts were drawn from the amplification of reference gene primers. The assay was immunoSEQ multiplex PCR, and TCRdb's table has in-frame clones only and misses some. V, J and clone size are those of that table, while D and trimming were read from the DNA. The sample lists roughly 180,000 clones, approximately 82% occurring once.

The sequenced material came from PBMCs or T cells enriched from blood (not recorded which). The clonotype comes from a woman between 50 and 59 years old who had recovered from COVID-19. The V and J genes are TRBV12-3 or TRBV12-4 and TRBJ1-1, with D unresolved. CDR3 region: CASKYPGRPEAFF. CDR3 nucleotides: TGTGCCAGCAAATACCCGGGTAGACCCGAAGCTTTCTTT.